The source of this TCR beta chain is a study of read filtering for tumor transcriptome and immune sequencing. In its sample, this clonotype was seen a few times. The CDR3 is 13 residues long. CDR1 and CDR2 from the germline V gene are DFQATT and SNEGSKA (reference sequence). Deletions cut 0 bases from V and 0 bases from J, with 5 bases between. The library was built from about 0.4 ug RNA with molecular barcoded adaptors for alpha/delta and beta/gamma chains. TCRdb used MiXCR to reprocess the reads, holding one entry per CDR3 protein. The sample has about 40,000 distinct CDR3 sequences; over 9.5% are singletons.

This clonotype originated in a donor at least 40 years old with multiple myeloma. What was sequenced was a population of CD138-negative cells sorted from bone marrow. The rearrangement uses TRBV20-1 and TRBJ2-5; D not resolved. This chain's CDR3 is CSARDPNQETQYF. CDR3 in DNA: TGCAGTGCTAGAGATCCCAACCAAGAGACCCAGTACTTC.